This T cell receptor (beta chain) was captured in a study of blood T cells in healthy people across ages. Germline CDR1 and CDR2: MNHEY and SVGEGT. V was pared by 6 bases and J by 5 bases, with 8 bases of the junction left unmatched. This CDR3 region has 14 residues. Sample-barcoded 5' priming and a J-beta primer mix drove a second PCR of about 6 to 11 cycles. TCRdb analysed the 5' RACE reads with MiXCR anew, one entry per CDR3 protein. The table lists about 540,000 distinct CDR3 sequences, 24% of them singletons. A further study also used this sample, focusing on T cells of mothers and their children.

This rearrangement joins TRBV6-2 or TRBV6-3 to TRBJ2-5; 8 nucleotides agree with TRBD2. This sequence was found in a boy between 10 and 17 years old in good health. Material: blood. CDR3 residues: CASSRSGSRETQYF. The CDR3 DNA is TGTGCCAGCAGCCGGAGCGGGAGTCGCGAGACCCAGTACTTC.